Sequencing of this T cell receptor (beta chain) was carried out in a study of a mutant IDH1 vaccine in newly diagnosed glioma (dated by TCRdb to the early 2020s). For context, the study as a whole: Patients were given eight vaccinations, in weeks 1, 3, 5, 7, 11, 15, 19 and 23, which matched visits V03 through V10. Of the approximately 30 treated patients, about 62% were male and about 40% were female, and a mean age of around 40 years was recorded. Before enrollment, patients had received standard therapy of radiotherapy alone, temozolomide alone, or radiochemotherapy with temozolomide; most received the combination. Longitudinal TCRB deep sequencing was done for some 26 treated patients, wherever samples were available for exploratory analyses. In the chemotherapy-containing groups, vaccination started alongside temozolomide cycles, whereas in patients who had radiotherapy alone it started 4-6 weeks after radiotherapy. Peripheral blood was drawn at six visits: V03 (baseline), V05, V07, V10, V12 and V13.

CDR1 LNHDA and CDR2 SQIVND are derived from the germline V gene (reference sequence). Clipping removes 7 bases from V and 7 bases from J, with 12 as the unmatched junction base count. From cysteine to phenylalanine, the CDR3 is 14 amino acids long. The entry retains the CDR3 DNA only, 42 bases that are in frame from base 1. The research as a whole found: The authors stated that sample limitations prevented analyses of patient blood samples from being reproduced. Pseudoprogression appeared unrelated to alterations in the top peripheral T cell clonotypes detected by TCRB sequencing. PBMC samples for TCRB deep sequencing were selected based on availability. Vaccine-induced immune responses across multiple MHC alleles were detected in approximately 93% of patients.

The method behind the library was the immunoSEQ multiplex PCR assay. Following the manufacturer's protocol, the hsTCRB Kit was used to amplify rearranged TCR beta chain sequences. Sequencing of TCRB libraries was carried out on an Illumina MiSeq. The authors' analysis ran thus. Demultiplexing, trimming and gene mapping were performed with the kit vendor's proprietary platform. TCRdb mirrors the immuneACCESS table, restricted to in-frame sequences. Some clones are absent from its copies; in checked studies, under half trace to an unresolved V gene, and the reason for the others is unknown. The DNA gave D and trimming, while V, J and clone size come from that table. The sample records tens of thousands of clones, less than 85% of which are singletons. The top ten constitute 3.6% of the sample. This clone was recorded only once. Its antigen specificity is not known. Within one base of it there is no much larger clone, and no base qualities were kept.

The time point label, read with the paper, signifies: week 11, during vaccination. Each vaccine dose was 300 ug of a 20-mer mutant IDH1 peptide in Montanide, given subcutaneously with topical imiquimod. Newly diagnosed WHO grade 3 or 4 IDH1-mutant astrocytomas showing loss of nuclear ATRX were present in the donors. The samples were drawn from NOA16, a multicentre, single-arm, open-label phase I trial in Germany that tested a mutant IDH1 peptide vaccine in humans for the first time. Genomic DNA for TCRB sequencing was extracted from EDTA blood using the DNeasy Blood and Tissue Kit. Here the chain combines TRBV19 and TRBJ1-2; 7 junctional bases match TRBD1. The sequence was collected from a man younger than 40 with glioma. This specimen was PBMCs, taken from a glioma patient whose treatment included an IDH1 peptide vaccine. The CDR3: CASNGQVGTGGYTF. The sequence in DNA is TGTGCCAGTAACGGACAGGTCGGGACGGGTGGCTACACCTTC. With all but the CDR3 taken from the reference TRBV19 and TRBJ1-2 genes, the full variable domain is: DGGITQSPKYLFRKEGQNVTLSCEQNLNHDAMYWYRQDPGQGLRLIYYSQIVNDFQKGDIAEGYSVSREKKESFPLTVTSAQKNPTAFYLCASNGQVGTGGYTFGSGTRLTVV.